The text below deals with one T cell receptor (beta chain). In the authors' methods: Estimation of nucleated cell counts was performed using reference gene primer amplification. Generated by immunoSEQ multiplex PCR, the TCRdb table keeps only in-frame clones and is missing some. V and J calls and clone size follow that table, whereas D and trimming were derived from the DNA. The data hold about 110,000 clones, with 87% observed a single time. Losses at the gene ends were 5 bases for V and 5 bases for J; bases not matched to a gene: 12. The CDR3 extends over 16 amino acids. The germline V gene encodes CDR1 SGHAT and CDR2 FQNNGV. This sample stems from a study of blood T cell repertoires in COVID-19. Study details: In each case, the material was cDNA or gDNA derived from T cells, B-cell-depleted T cells, or PBMCs.

The chain employs TRBV11-2 and TRBJ2-1, with 7 bases matching TRBD1. Specimen: peripheral blood. The TCR comes from a human donor in a cohort sampled during active COVID-19. The CDR3 region is CASSPRGQAINNEQFF. The CDR3 region has the DNA TGTGCCAGCAGCCCCCGCGGACAGGCGATTAACAATGAGCAGTTCTTC.